This TCR beta chain was captured by sequencing in a study of blood T cell repertoires in COVID-19. Study-wide background: Italy, Spain and the United States were the sources of the convalescent and acute COVID-19 samples. PBMCs, B-cell-depleted T cells, or T cells provided the cDNA or gDNA that made up the material.

Per the authors' pipeline: Nucleated cell number was recorded as an estimate derived from reference gene primer amplification. Method: immunoSEQ multiplex PCR; TCRdb's copy keeps in-frame clones and lacks some. Clone size and the V and J calls come from that table; the DNA yielded D and trimming. This table has over 20,000 clones, 88% appearing once. The V end was cut by 3 bases, the J end by 7 bases, with 9 bases between. Germline-derived CDR1 and CDR2 are LGHNA and YSLEER. The CDR3 extends over 12 amino acids. Sequencing was done on a sample of peripheral blood. The chain employs TRBV4-3 and TRBJ1-2; D not certain. The sequence derives from an older man with acute or convalescent COVID-19. In DNA, the CDR3 is TGCGCCAGCAGCCACTTAGGAGGTGGCTACACCTTC. This encodes CASSHLGGGYTF.